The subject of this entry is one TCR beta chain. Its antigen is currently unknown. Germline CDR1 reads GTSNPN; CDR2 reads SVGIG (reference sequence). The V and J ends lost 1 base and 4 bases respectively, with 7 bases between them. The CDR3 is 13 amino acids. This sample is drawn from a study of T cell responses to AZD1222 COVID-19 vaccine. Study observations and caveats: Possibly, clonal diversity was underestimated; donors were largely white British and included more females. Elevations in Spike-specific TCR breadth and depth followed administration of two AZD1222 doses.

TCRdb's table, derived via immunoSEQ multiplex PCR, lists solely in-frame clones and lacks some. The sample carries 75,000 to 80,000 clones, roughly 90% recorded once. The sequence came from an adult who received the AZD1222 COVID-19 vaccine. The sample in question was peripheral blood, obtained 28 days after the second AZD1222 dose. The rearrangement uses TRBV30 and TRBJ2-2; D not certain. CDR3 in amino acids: CAWSETVTGELFF. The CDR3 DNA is TGTGCCTGGAGTGAGACGGTCACCGGGGAGCTGTTTTTT.